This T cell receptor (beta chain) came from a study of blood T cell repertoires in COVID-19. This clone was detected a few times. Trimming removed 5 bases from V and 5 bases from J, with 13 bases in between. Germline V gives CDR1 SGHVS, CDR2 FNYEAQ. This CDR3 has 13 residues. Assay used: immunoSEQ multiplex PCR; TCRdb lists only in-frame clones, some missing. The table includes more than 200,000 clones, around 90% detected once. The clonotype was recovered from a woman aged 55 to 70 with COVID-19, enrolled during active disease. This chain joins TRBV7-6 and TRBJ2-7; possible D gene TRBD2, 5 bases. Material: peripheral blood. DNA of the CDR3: TGTGCCAGCAGCCTTGACGGGGTTGACGAGCAGTACTTC. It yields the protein CASSLDGVDEQYF.